These 18 T cell receptor beta chains were all obtained from the same sample, sequenced in a study of patients and donors after allogeneic stem cell transplantation. MiXCR was run by TCRdb on the RT-PCR reads, yielding one entry per CDR3 protein. The sample lists about a million distinct CDR3 sequences, over 15% occurring once. Sequencing was done on a sample of blood, either unsorted or a sorted T cell fraction (not recorded which). These receptors were collected from a human donor who was either an allogeneic HSCT recipient or a stem cell or donor lymphocyte infusion donor (not recorded which). It is not recorded whose cells these are; they may come from a transplant donor.

The genes are TRBV3-1 and TRBJ2-1; no clear D. V was pared by 3 bases and J by 6 bases, with 6 bases between. Germline CDR1 reads LGHDT; CDR2 reads YNNKEL (reference sequence). This CDR3 comprises 12 residues. As DNA, the CDR3 is TGTGCCAGCAGCCATTTAGCCAATGAGCAGTTCTTC. This sequence encodes CASSHLANEQFF.

The chain couples TRBV28 to TRBJ1-1, with a possible D match to TRBD1 (5 bases). Between the trimmed V and J ends, which lost 5 bases and 8 bases, there was a span of 9 bases. Looked up from germline, CDR1 is MDHEN and CDR2 is SYDVKM. The CDR3 runs 11 residues. This CDR3 is CASSRQWEAFF. The DNA of the CDR3 is TGTGCCAGCAGTCGACAGTGGGAAGCTTTCTTT. Full variable domain (outside the CDR3, taken from reference TRBV28 and TRBJ1-1): DVKVTQSSRYLVKRTGEKVFLECVQDMDHENMFWYRQDPGLGLRLIYFSYDVKMKEKGDIPEGYSVSREKKERFSLILESASTNQTSMYLCASSRQWEAFFGQGTRLTVV.

The chain recombines TRBV7-2 with TRBJ1-3, with D unresolved. Looked up from germline, CDR1 is SGHTA and CDR2 is FQGNSA. V was trimmed by 5 bases and J by 2 bases, leaving 19 bases between them. There are 17 residues in the CDR3. CDR3 loop: CASSRTLWGGPGNTIYF. CDR3 sequence (DNA): TGTGCCAGCAGCCGCACCCTATGGGGTGGACCTGGAAACACCATATATTTT.

This chain's CDR3 is CASSYRADRVRRKGYNEQFF. DNA for the CDR3: TGTGCCAGCAGTTACAGGGCTGACAGGGTGAGGCGGAAAGGATACAATGAGCAGTTCTTC. The chain combines TRBV6-2 or TRBV6-3 with TRBJ2-1; 7 bases match TRBD1. The CDR3 spans 20 residues. The J segment lost 4 bases and the V segment lost 2 bases, leaving 20 bases of the junction unmatched. Germline CDR1 reads MNHEY; CDR2 reads SVGEGT.

V and J are TRBV3-1 and TRBJ2-7; 8 bases line up with TRBD1. The CDR3 consists of 14 residues. Germline V gives CDR1 LGHDT, CDR2 YNNKEL (reference sequence). With V trimmed by 4 bases and J by 5 bases, 7 bases remained unmatched. The CDR3 protein is CASSPPGQEDEQYF. The CDR3 DNA reads as TGTGCCAGCAGCCCCCCGGGACAGGAGGACGAGCAGTACTTC.

This clonotype appeared a few times. This chain uses TRBV12-3 or TRBV12-4 with TRBJ2-1; 10 bases agree with TRBD2. J gave up 4 bases and V 5 bases, and 14 bases lay outside the gene matches. CDR3 length: 18 amino acids. CDR3 region: CASSPPGSGRPSYNEQFF. In DNA form, the CDR3 reads TGTGCCAGCAGTCCCCCAGGTAGCGGGAGGCCTTCGTACAATGAGCAGTTCTTC.

This clonotype has just a few counts. The genes are TRBV9 and TRBJ1-1, with 11 bases matching TRBD1. CDR1 SGDLS and CDR2 YYNGEE come from the germline V gene. The CDR3 totals 20 residues. V was clipped by 3 bases and J by 2 bases; unmatched bases: 18. The CDR3 DNA sequence: TGTGCCAGCAGCGAAGCCCCCCCGGGGACAGGGGGTAAGATTAACACTGAAGCTTTCTTT. It translates to CASSEAPPGTGGKINTEAFF.

The chain combines TRBV5-1 with TRBJ2-3, with TRBD2 as a possible D gene (6 bases). CDR3 length: 15 residues. Germline V gives CDR1 SGHRS, CDR2 YFSETQ. Trimming cost V 1 base and J 4 bases, with 13 bases left between them. CDR3 in amino acids: CASSLMTRNSDTQYF. CDR3 bases: TGCGCCAGCAGCTTGATGACTAGAAATTCAGATACGCAGTATTTT. Looking up the rest from reference TRBV5-1 and TRBJ2-3 gives the full variable domain: KAGVTQTPRYLIKTRGQQVTLSCSPISGHRSVSWYQQTPGQGLQFLFEYFSETQRNKGNFPGRFSGRQFSNSRSEMNVSTLELGDSALYLCASSLMTRNSDTQYFGPGTRLTVL.

This clonotype has a handful of counts. The rearrangement links TRBV7-2 to TRBJ1-3; possibly TRBD1 for D (6 bases). There are 13 residues in the CDR3. CDR1 and CDR2 from the germline V gene are SGHTA and FQGNSA. The germline V and J ends were trimmed by 1 base and 9 bases, with 10 bases remaining between them. CDR3: CASSLGRGGTIYF. DNA for the CDR3: TGTGCCAGCAGCTTAGGGAGGGGGGGCACCATATATTTT.

The chain uses TRBV12-3 or TRBV12-4 and TRBJ1-4; D is unclear. The CDR3 spans 11 residues. Trimming took 7 bases from V and 7 from J, leaving 7 bases between them. The CDR3 nucleotides read TGTGCCAGCACGGCGCGTGAAAAACTGTTTTTT. Translated: CASTAREKLFF.

The table lists this clonotype with a few counts. The chain combines TRBV29-1 with TRBJ1-1; TRBD1 matches 7 bases. V gave up 4 bases and J gave up 5 bases; unmatched junction bases: 4. The length of the CDR3 is 12 residues. Germline V gene data show CDR1 as SQVTM and CDR2 as ANQGSEA. CDR3 sequence (DNA): TGCAGCGTTGGAGAGGGGGCGACTGAAGCTTTCTTT. Translating it yields CSVGEGATEAFF.

A few counts support this clonotype. This chain uses TRBV20-1 with TRBJ2-1; possibly TRBD1 for D (5 bases). Germline loops: CDR1 DFQATT, CDR2 SNEGSKA (reference sequence). Trimming cost V 6 bases and J 4 bases, with 19 bases left between them. The CDR3 totals 15 residues. CDR3 in amino acids: CSAIRGPPYYNEQFF. CDR3 nucleotide sequence: TGCAGTGCCATTAGGGGCCCGCCATATTACAATGAGCAGTTCTTC.

This clonotype was observed a handful of times. This chain joins TRBV11-2 and TRBJ2-5; possible D gene TRBD2, 6 bases. The V gene's germline CDR1 is SGHAT and CDR2 FQNNGV. The CDR3 is made up of 16 amino acids. Trimming took off 3 bases at V and 2 bases at J, with 16 bases between the two ends. The CDR3 here is CASSLAGRDRQETQYF. The CDR3 DNA follows: TGTGCCAGCAGCTTGGCGGGGAGAGACCGTCAAGAGACCCAGTACTTC.

V gene TRBV7-6 combines with J gene TRBJ2-2; TRBD1 matches at 7 bases. The CDR3 loop spans 19 amino acids. V was clipped by 4 bases and J by 2 bases; unmatched bases: 16. Looked up from germline, CDR1 is SGHVS and CDR2 is FNYEAQ. CDR3 sequence reads: CASSSRFVRDSKNTGELFF. In DNA form, the CDR3 reads TGTGCCAGCAGCTCTCGCTTCGTCCGGGACAGTAAAAACACCGGGGAGCTGTTTTTT.

This clonotype came up a few times. V gene TRBV12-3 or TRBV12-4 combines with J gene TRBJ1-6; 7 nucleotides line up with TRBD1. V shed 8 bases, J shed 3 bases, and the junction held 10 bases outside the gene matches. The CDR3 spans 16 residues. DNA of the CDR3: TGTGCCAGCGGTATTCGGGACAGCCTCTATAATTCACCCCTCCACTTT. Translation gives CASGIRDSLYNSPLHF.

The chain carries TRBV5-8 and TRBJ1-2, with D uncertain. Per germline, CDR1 SGHTS and CDR2 YDEGEE. Trimming removed 3 bases at V and 8 bases at J, with 11 bases between. The CDR3 extends over 12 amino acids. CDR3 sequence reads: CASSSARVGYTF. The CDR3 coding sequence is TGTGCCAGCAGCTCGGCCCGGGTAGGCTACACCTTC.

This clonotype was recorded a few times. The chain employs TRBV6-1 and TRBJ2-3; tentatively, D is TRBD1 (5 bases). V gave up 7 bases and J gave up 1 base, with 15 bases separating them. Per the germline V gene, CDR1 is MNHNS and CDR2 is SASEGT. The CDR3 loop spans 15 amino acids. Written as DNA, the CDR3 is TGTGCCAGCAATCAGGGAATCATAGGCACAGATACGCAGTATTTT. Translating it yields CASNQGIIGTDTQYF.

This clonotype occurred a few times. CDR3 amino acids: CASSQDPLGSSYNEQFF. The CDR3 DNA reads TGCGCCAGCAGCCAAGACCCTTTAGGGAGCTCCTACAATGAGCAGTTCTTC. The chain is built from TRBV4-3 and TRBJ2-1, with TRBD2 as a possible D gene (5 bases). Germline lookup yields CDR1 LGHNA and CDR2 YSLEER. This CDR3 spans 17 amino acids. The V end lost 0 bases, the J end lost 0 bases, and 12 bases lay between the germline ends.